Reported below is one T cell receptor (beta chain). Its antigen remains unidentified. These data belong to a study of blood T cells in healthy people across ages. Overall study results and limits: Older age coincided with a roughly linear decline in TCR beta diversity per million T cells. Unsorted PBMCs ruled out conclusive naive versus antigen-experienced comparison.

A J-beta primer mix and a sample-barcoded 5' primer were used in a second PCR of about 7 to 12 cycles. Each TCR beta cDNA got a 12-nucleotide random molecular identifier. TCRdb ran MiXCR on the 5' RACE reads and lists one entry per CDR3 protein. The sample contains approximately 600,000 distinct CDR3 sequences, under 65% of which appear only once. CDR1 is DFQATT, CDR2 SNEGSKA, per germline (reference sequence). V lost 7 bases, J lost 0 bases, and 14 bases stayed unmatched. CDR3 length equals 17 residues. The sequencing sample was made of blood. V and J are TRBV20-1 and TRBJ1-1, with 10 bases aligning to TRBD1. This TCR derives from a man between 60 and 75 years old in good health. The CDR3, as DNA: TGCAGTGTCTTACCCGGGACAGGGGACGTGGTGAACACTGAAGCTTTCTTT. This sequence encodes CSVLPGTGDVVNTEAFF.